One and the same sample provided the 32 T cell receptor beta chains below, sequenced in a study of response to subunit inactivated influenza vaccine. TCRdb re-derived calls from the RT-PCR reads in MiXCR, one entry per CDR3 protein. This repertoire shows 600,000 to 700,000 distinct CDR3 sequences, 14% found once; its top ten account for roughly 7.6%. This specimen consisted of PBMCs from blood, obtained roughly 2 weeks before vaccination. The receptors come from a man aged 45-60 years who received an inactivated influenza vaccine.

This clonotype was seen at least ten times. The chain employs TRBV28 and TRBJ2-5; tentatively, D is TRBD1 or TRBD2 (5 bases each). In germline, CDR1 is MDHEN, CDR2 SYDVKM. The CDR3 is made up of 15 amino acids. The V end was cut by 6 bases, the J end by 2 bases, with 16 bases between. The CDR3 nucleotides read TGTGCCAGCAGGGGGCGTGGAGGCGGACAAGAGACCCAGTACTTC. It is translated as CASRGRGGGQETQYF.

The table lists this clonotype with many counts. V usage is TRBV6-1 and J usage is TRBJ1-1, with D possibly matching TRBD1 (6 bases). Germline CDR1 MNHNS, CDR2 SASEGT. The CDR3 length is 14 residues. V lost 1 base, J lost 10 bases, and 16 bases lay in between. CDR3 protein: CASSEVRGVGRAFF. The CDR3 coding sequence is TGTGCCAGCAGTGAAGTAAGGGGGGTCGGGAGAGCTTTCTTT.

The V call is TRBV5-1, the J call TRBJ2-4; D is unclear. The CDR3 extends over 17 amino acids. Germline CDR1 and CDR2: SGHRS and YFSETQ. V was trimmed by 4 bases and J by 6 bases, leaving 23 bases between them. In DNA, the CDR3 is TGCGCCAGCAGCGTTGGGTCCGGCCCCGTGGCCCGAAACATTCAGTACTTC. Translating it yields CASSVGSGPVARNIQYF.

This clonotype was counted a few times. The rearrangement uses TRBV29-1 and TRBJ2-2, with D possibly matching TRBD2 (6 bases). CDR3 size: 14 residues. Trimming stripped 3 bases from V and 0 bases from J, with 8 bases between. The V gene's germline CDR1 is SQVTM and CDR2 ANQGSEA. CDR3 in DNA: TGCAGCGTTGACGGCGGGACGAACACCGGGGAGCTGTTTTTT. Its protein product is CSVDGGTNTGELFF.

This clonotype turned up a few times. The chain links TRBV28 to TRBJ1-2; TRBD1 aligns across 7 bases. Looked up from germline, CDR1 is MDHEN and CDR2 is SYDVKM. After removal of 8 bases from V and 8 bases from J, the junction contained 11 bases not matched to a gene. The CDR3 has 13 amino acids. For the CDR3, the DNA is TGTGCCAGCCCCTACCAAGGGGGCCAAGGCTACACCTTC. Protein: CASPYQGGQGYTF.

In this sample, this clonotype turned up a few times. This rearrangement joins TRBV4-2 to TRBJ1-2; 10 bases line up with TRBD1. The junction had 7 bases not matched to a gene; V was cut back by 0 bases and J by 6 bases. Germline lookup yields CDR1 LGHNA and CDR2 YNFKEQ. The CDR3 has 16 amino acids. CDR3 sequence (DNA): TGTGCCAGCAGCCAAGATCGGGGACAGGGGACGGATGGCTACACCTTC. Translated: CASSQDRGQGTDGYTF.

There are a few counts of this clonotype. The CDR3 loop is CASSLGPGNGETQYF. DNA for the CDR3: TGCGCCAGCAGCTTGGGCCCAGGGAACGGAGAGACCCAGTACTTC. V and J are TRBV5-1 and TRBJ2-5; TRBD1 might be the D (5 bases). Germline values: CDR1 SGHRS, CDR2 YFSETQ. This CDR3 spans 15 amino acids. V lost 0 bases to trimming and J lost 4 bases, with 13 bases between them.

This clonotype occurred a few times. CDR3 coding DNA: TGCAGTGCTCTATTGCGATATCCGTTCTTC. It translates to CSALLRYPFF. V gene TRBV20-1 combines with J gene TRBJ2-1; D gene unclear. CDR1 DFQATT and CDR2 SNEGSKA come from the germline V gene (reference sequence). Trimming pared 5 bases from V and 15 bases from J, leaving 14 bases between. This CDR3 has 10 amino acids.

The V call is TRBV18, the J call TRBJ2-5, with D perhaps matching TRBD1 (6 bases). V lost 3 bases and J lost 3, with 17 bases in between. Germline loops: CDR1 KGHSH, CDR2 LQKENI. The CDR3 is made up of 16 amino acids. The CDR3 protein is CASSPPFKTGKETQYF. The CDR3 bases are TGTGCCAGCTCACCTCCCTTTAAAACAGGGAAAGAGACCCAGTACTTC.

The CDR3 DNA reads TGTGCCAGCAGCTTGGAACGGGGAGCCCAGTACTTC. Protein: CASSLERGAQYF. The genes are TRBV7-8 and TRBJ2-5, with a weak D call TRBD2 (5 bases). CDR3 length: 12 amino acids. The V gene's germline CDR1 is SGHVS and CDR2 FQNEAQ. Trimming shortened V by 3 bases and J by 9 bases, and 11 bases separated the two germline ends.

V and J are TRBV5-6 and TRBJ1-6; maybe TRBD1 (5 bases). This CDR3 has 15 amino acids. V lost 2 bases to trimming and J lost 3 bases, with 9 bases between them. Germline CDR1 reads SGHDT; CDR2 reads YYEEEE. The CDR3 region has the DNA TGTGCCAGCAGCTTCGGGGGTGACTATAATTCACCCCTCCACTTT. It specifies CASSFGGDYNSPLHF.

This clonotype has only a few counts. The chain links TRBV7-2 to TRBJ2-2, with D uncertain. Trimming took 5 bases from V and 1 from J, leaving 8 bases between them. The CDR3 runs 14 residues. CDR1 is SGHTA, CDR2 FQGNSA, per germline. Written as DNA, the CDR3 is TGTGCCAGCAGCCCAAACTGGAACACCGGGGAGCTGTTTTTT. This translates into CASSPNWNTGELFF.

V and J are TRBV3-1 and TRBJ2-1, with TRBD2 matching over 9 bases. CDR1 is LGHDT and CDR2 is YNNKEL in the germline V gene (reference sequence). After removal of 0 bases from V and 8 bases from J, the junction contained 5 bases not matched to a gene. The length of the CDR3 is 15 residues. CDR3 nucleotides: TGTGCCAGCAGCCAAGATGCTAGCGGGATATATGAGCAGTTCTTC. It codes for CASSQDASGIYEQFF.

The CDR3 region is CASGDGKSTDTQYF. CDR3 nucleotide sequence: TGTGCCAGCGGGGACGGAAAAAGCACAGATACGCAGTATTTT. The chain couples TRBV6-1 to TRBJ2-3, with D possibly called TRBD1 or TRBD2 (5 bases each). The CDR3 is made up of 14 amino acids. The germline gives CDR1 MNHNS, CDR2 SASEGT. V was cut by 8 bases and J by 0 bases, with 12 bases left in between.

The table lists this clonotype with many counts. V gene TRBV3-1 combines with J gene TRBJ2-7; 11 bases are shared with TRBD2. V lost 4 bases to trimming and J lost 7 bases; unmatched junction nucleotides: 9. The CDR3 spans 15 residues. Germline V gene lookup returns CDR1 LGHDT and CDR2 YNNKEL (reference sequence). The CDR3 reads CASSPTSGSRGEQYF. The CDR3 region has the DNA TGTGCCAGCAGCCCAACTAGCGGGAGTCGTGGAGAGCAGTACTTC.

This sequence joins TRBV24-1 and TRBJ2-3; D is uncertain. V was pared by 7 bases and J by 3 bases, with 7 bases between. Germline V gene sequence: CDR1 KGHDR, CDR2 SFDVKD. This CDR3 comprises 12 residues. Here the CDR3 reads CATSRTTDTQYF. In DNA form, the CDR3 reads TGTGCCACCAGCCGAACGACAGATACGCAGTATTTT.

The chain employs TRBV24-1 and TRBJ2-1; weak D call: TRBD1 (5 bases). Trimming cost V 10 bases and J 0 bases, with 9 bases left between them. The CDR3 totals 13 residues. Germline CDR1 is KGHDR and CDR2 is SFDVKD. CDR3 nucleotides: TGTGCCACGCGACAGAGCTCCTACAATGAGCAGTTCTTC. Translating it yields CATRQSSYNEQFF.

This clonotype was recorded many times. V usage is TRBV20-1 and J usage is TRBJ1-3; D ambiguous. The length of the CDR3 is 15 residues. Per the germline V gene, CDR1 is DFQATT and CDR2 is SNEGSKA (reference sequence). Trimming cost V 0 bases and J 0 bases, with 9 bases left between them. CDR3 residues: CSARDGRSSGNTIYF. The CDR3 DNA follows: TGCAGTGCTAGAGATGGCCGAAGCTCTGGAAACACCATATATTTT.

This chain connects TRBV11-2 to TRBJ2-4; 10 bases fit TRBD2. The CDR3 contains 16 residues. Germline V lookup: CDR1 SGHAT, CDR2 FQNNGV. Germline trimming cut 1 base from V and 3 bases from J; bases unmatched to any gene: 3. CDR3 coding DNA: TGTGCCAGCAGCTTAGTCCTAGCGGGAGACAAAAACATTCAGTACTTC. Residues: CASSLVLAGDKNIQYF.

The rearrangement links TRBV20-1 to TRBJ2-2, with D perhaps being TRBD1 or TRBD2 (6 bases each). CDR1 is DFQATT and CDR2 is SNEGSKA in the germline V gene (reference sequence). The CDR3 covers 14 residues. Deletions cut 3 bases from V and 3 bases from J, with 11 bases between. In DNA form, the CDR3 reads TGCAGTGCTAGGGGGGGCTGGGACACCGGGGAGCTGTTTTTT. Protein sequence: CSARGGWDTGELFF.

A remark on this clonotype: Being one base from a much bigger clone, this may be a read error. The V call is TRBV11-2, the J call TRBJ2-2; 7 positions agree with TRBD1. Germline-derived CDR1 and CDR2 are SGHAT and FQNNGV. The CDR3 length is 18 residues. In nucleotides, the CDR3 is TGTGCCAGCAGCCCCCGAAGATCGGGGACAGCGAACACCGGGGAGCTGGTTTTT. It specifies CASSPRRSGTANTGELVF.

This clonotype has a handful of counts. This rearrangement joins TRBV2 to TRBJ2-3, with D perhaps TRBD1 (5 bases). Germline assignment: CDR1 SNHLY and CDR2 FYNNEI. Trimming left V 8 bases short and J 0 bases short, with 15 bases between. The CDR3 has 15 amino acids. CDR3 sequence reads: CASQGLGASTDTQYF. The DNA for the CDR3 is TGTGCCAGCCAGGGTCTCGGTGCAAGCACAGATACGCAGTATTTT.

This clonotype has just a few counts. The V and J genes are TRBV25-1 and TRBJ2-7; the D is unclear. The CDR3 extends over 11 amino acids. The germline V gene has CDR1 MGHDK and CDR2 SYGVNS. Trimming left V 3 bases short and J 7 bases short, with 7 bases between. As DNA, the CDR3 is TGTGCCAGCAGTGACCCAGTTGAGCAGTACTTC. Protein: CASSDPVEQYF.

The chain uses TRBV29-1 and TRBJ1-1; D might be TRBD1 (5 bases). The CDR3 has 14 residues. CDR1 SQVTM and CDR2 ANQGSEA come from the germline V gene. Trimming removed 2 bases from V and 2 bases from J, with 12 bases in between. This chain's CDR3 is CSVEIAGRNTEAFF. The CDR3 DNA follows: TGCAGCGTTGAAATAGCAGGGAGAAACACTGAAGCTTTCTTT. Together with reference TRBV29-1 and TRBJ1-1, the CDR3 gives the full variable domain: SAVISQKPSRDICQRGTSLTIQCQVDSQVTMMFWYRQQPGQSLTLIATANQGSEATYESGFVIDKFPISRPNLTFSTLTVSNMSPEDSSIYLCSVEIAGRNTEAFFGQGTRLTVV.

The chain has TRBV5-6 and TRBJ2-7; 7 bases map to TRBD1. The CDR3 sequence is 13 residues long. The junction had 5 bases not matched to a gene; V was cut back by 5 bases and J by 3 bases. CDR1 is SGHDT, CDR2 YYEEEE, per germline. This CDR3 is CASRYGTDYEQYF. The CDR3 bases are TGTGCCAGCAGGTATGGGACAGACTACGAGCAGTACTTC.

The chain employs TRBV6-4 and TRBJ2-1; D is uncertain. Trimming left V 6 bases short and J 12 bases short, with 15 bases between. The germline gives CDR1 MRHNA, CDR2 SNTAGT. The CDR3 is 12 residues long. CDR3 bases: TGTGCCAGCAGAAATCCGGGTGGTGGGCAGTTCTTC. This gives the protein CASRNPGGGQFF.

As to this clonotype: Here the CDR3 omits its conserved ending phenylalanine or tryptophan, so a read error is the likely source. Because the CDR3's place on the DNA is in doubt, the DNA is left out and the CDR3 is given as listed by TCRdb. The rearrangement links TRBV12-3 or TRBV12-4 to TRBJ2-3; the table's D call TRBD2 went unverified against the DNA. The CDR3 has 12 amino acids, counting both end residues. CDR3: CASSWGGGPPRL.

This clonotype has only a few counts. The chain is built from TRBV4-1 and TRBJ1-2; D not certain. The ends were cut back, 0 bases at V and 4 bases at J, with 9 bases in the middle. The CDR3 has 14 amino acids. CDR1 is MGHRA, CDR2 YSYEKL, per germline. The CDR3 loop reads CASSQEARIYGYTF. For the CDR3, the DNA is TGCGCCAGCAGCCAAGAGGCCCGGATCTATGGCTACACCTTC.

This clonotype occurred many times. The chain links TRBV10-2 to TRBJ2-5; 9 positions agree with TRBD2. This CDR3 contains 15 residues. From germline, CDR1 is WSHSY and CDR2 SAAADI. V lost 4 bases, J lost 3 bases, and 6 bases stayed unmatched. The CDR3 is CASSAVASGKETQYF. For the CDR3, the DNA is TGCGCCAGCAGTGCGGTGGCTAGCGGGAAAGAGACCCAGTACTTC.

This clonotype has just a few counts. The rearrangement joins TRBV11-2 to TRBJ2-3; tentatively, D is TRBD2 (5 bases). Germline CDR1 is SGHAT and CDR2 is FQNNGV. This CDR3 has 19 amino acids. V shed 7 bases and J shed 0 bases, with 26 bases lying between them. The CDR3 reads CASTFMRAWGFSSTDTQYF. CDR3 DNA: TGTGCCAGCACCTTCATGAGGGCATGGGGATTCTCTAGCACAGATACGCAGTATTTT.

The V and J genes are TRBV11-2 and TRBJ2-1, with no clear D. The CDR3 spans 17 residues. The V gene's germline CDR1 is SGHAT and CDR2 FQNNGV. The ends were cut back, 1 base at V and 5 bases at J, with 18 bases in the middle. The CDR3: CASSLAVGRFRNNEQFF. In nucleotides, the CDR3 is TGTGCCAGCAGCTTAGCAGTCGGTCGCTTCCGCAACAATGAGCAGTTCTTC. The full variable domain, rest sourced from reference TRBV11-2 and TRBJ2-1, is EAGVAQSPRYKIIEKRQSVAFWCNPISGHATLYWYQQILGQGPKLLIQFQNNGVVDDSQLPKDRFSAERLKGVDSTLKIQPAKLEDSAVYLCASSLAVGRFRNNEQFFGPGTRLTVL.

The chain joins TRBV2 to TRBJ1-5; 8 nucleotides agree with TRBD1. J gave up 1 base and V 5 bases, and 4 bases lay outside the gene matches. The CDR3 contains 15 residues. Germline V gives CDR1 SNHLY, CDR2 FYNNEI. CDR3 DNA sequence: TGTGCCAGCAGTAGACAGGGGAAAAGCAATCAGCCCCAGCATTTT. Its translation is CASSRQGKSNQPQHF.